This TCR beta chain was sequenced in a study of early stage breast cancer tumors. Overall study: ER+/PR+/HER2- status applied to about 70% of the 16 invasive breast tumors. Samples were sequenced at 9 to 10-fold average coverage. Findings and caveats of the study: In most of the 16 patients, blood comparison separated tumor from normal breast. Unsorted bulk genomic DNA sequencing lacked pairing and functional marker data.

Sequenced by immunoSEQ multiplex PCR; TCRdb stores in-frame clones only, minus some. This sample has more than 20,000 clones, with 70% to 80% found just once. Notes on this clone: Its specificity is unknown.

The CDR3 contains 16 residues. Trimming at V came to 0 bases and at J to 5 bases, leaving 9 bases not matched to a gene. Germline CDR1 is SEHNR and CDR2 is FQNEAQ (reference sequence). This chain links TRBV7-9 with TRBJ2-7, with 8 bases identical to TRBD2. Sequencing was carried out using blood. The sequence came from a person between 60 and 70 years old with breast cancer. Written as DNA, the CDR3 is TGTGCCAGCAGCTTAGCGCGGAGCGGGAGTCTAAACGAGCAGTACTTC. This encodes CASSLARSGSLNEQYF.